Below are 28 T cell receptor beta chains sequenced from a single sample in a study of tumor-infiltrating lymphocytes in primary liver carcinoma. Production of TCR beta cDNA used roughly 0.55 ug total RNA together with a constant-region primer. Modified slightly, ARM-PCR produced TCR beta libraries over three nested multiplex PCR rounds. The two initial PCR rounds, about 9 cycles each, used TRBV1-TRBV30 forward and C-beta reverse primers. TCRdb independently ran MiXCR on the multiplex PCR reads; one entry per CDR3 protein. The sample consists of about 320,000 distinct CDR3 sequences, around three fifths of them appearing once. Germline DNA was also extracted, with blood RNA taken from unsorted whole blood. The sample taken for sequencing was peripheral blood. These receptors all stem from a woman between 25 and 40 years old with primary liver carcinoma and hepatitis B virus infection.

About this clonotype: At one end the junction does not follow the germline gene, possibly because of a read error. The chain carries TRBV11-2 and TRBJ2-1; TRBD2 agrees at 8 bases. Germline CDR1 SGHAT, CDR2 FQNNGV. This CDR3 has 16 residues. CDR3 in DNA: TGTGCCAGTAGCTTATCTAGCGGGTGGCCCTACAATGAGCAGCTCTTC. This encodes CASSLSSGWPYNEQLF.

The rearrangement uses TRBV28 and TRBJ2-1, with 10 bases matching TRBD2. V lost 4 bases to trimming and J lost 8 bases; unmatched junction nucleotides: 11. The CDR3 consists of 16 residues. The germline CDR1 and CDR2 sequences are MDHEN and SYDVKM. The CDR3 DNA reads TGTGCCAGCAGTTCCCAGGGTAGCGGGAGGATGGATGAGCAGTTCTTC. It translates to CASSSQGSGRMDEQFF.

As regards this clonotype: A much larger clone sits a single nucleotide away, making a read error possible. V gene TRBV29-1 combines with J gene TRBJ2-2; 7 nucleotides align to TRBD1. V gave up 8 bases and J gave up 0 bases; unmatched junction bases: 6. CDR1 is SQVTM and CDR2 is ANQGSEA in the germline V gene. This CDR3 has 14 residues. CDR3 in amino acids: CSIGTASNTGELFF. Written as DNA, the CDR3 is TGCAGCATTGGGACAGCCTCGAACACCGGGGAGCTGTTTTTT.

The chain employs TRBV12-3 or TRBV12-4 and TRBJ2-1; 8 bases agree with TRBD2. V lost 7 bases, J lost 2 bases, and 4 bases stayed unmatched. The CDR3 consists of 14 residues. The CDR3 DNA reads as TGTGCCAGCACTCCGGGACTAGCCTACAATGAGCAGTTCTTC. Protein sequence: CASTPGLAYNEQFF.

The CDR3 loop is CASSLRPTGRSTDTQYF. The CDR3 bases are TGCGCCAGCAGCCTACGCCCAACCGGTAGGAGCACAGATACGCAGTATTTT. The chain uses TRBV4-1 and TRBJ2-3, with unresolved D. The V and J ends lost 4 bases and 0 bases respectively, with 17 bases between them. Germline V gene data show CDR1 as MGHRA and CDR2 as YSYEKL. This CDR3 comprises 17 residues.

Notes on this clonotype: A read error may produce the germline difference seen at one junction end. The genes are TRBV6-5 and TRBJ2-6; weak D call: TRBD1 (6 bases). The CDR3 length is 18 residues. Per the germline V gene, CDR1 is MNHEY and CDR2 is SVGAGI. The CDR3, as DNA: TGTGGCAGCAGTACACCCCCTACTTACAGGGCTGGGGCCAACGTCCTGACTTTC. Encoded protein: CGSSTPPTYRAGANVLTF.

Of note for this clonotype: This may arise from a read error, as a much more abundant clone is one base away. V usage is TRBV4-1 and J usage is TRBJ2-4; weak D call: TRBD2 (6 bases). This CDR3 has 14 residues. Germline V gene lookup returns CDR1 MGHRA and CDR2 YSYEKL. Trimming took 4 bases from V and 8 from J, leaving 15 bases between them. The CDR3 DNA reads as TGCGCCAGCAGCCGGGCGTCGAAGCGGGACATTCAGTACTTC. Translating gives CASSRASKRDIQYF.

CDR3 in amino acids: CAFLAPGGGYGYTF. The CDR3 DNA follows: TGTGCCTTCTTAGCCCCAGGGGGCGGCTATGGCTACACCTTC. The chain employs TRBV7-9 and TRBJ1-2, with TRBD1 matching over 8 bases. Germline values: CDR1 SEHNR, CDR2 FQNEAQ (reference sequence). The CDR3 is made up of 14 amino acids. Trimming took 11 bases from V and 4 from J; bases not matched to a gene: 12.

The V and J genes are TRBV11-2 and TRBJ2-5; TRBD1 aligns across 7 bases. Trimming cost V 8 bases and J 4 bases; bases outside gene matches: 10. CDR1 and CDR2 from the germline V gene are SGHAT and FQNNGV. This CDR3 is built from 14 residues. The CDR3 sequence: CASGLDRVTETQYF. CDR3 in DNA: TGTGCCAGCGGTTTAGACAGGGTGACAGAGACCCAGTACTTC.

V is TRBV29-1 and J is TRBJ2-1; D remains unclear. There are 13 residues in the CDR3. Germline V gene lookup returns CDR1 SQVTM and CDR2 ANQGSEA. The germline V and J ends were trimmed by 4 bases and 10 bases, with 17 bases remaining between them. The CDR3 DNA is TGCAGCGTTGGGGTGACCTACGTCGGGGAGCAGTTCTTC. This translates into CSVGVTYVGEQFF.

The sample holds many counts of this clonotype. The rearrangement uses TRBV4-1 and TRBJ2-7, with 8 positions matching TRBD2. CDR1 MGHRA and CDR2 YSYEKL come from the germline V gene. The ends lost 5 bases at V and 4 bases at J; junction bases unmatched: 16. This CDR3 has 17 amino acids. As DNA, the CDR3 is TGCGCCAGCAGCTTCTCTCCCCGGAGCGGGGGCGAATACGAGCAGTACTTC. It is translated as CASSFSPRSGGEYEQYF.

This clonotype appeared many times. This chain connects TRBV4-1 to TRBJ2-1; maybe TRBD1 (6 bases). The V gene lost 0 bases and the J gene lost 2 bases, with 11 bases spanning the gap. The CDR3 contains 16 residues. CDR1 MGHRA and CDR2 YSYEKL come from the germline V gene. Here the CDR3 DNA reads TGCGCCAGCAGCCAAGAGCCAGGGGATCCCTACAATGAGCAGTTCTTC. It encodes CASSQEPGDPYNEQFF.

Concerning this clonotype itself: A read error may account for a junction end that differs from germline. This chain links TRBV7-9 with TRBJ2-1; a weak D match, TRBD2 (5 bases). The CDR3 consists of 13 residues. Germline values: CDR1 SEHNR, CDR2 FQNEAQ (reference sequence). CDR3: CVSSPAEYNEQFF. As DNA, the CDR3 is TGTGTCAGCAGCCCAGCGGAATACAATGAGCAGTTCTTC.

This clonotype turned up a few times. Its ends do not fully match the called genes, so a read error is possible. The gene calls are TRBV6-2 or TRBV6-3 and TRBJ2-2, with D perhaps assigned TRBD1 or TRBD2 (6 bases each). CDR1 and CDR2 from the germline V gene are MNHEY and SVGEGT. The CDR3 is 15 residues long. The CDR3, as DNA: TGTACCAGCAGAAAAGCTAAAGGGGGGACCGGGGAGCTGTTTTTT. Translated: CTSRKAKGGTGELFF.

The chain links TRBV6-2 or TRBV6-3 to TRBJ2-5, with D possibly matching TRBD2 (7 bases). Trimming removed 4 bases from V and 4 bases from J, with 16 bases in between. This CDR3 has 15 residues. The germline gives CDR1 MNHEY, CDR2 SVGEGT. The CDR3 sequence: CASSSTGQRGETQYF. Written as DNA, the CDR3 is TGTGCCAGCAGTTCCACCGGACAGCGGGGAGAGACCCAGTACTTC.

This chain links TRBV11-2 with TRBJ1-2; D call uncertain. There are 11 residues in the CDR3. Germline V gene data show CDR1 as SGHAT and CDR2 as FQNNGV. The V and J ends lost 3 bases and 8 bases respectively, with 7 bases between them. The CDR3 loop reads CASSFPGGYTF. The CDR3 DNA is TGTGCCAGCAGCTTCCCGGGAGGCTACACCTTC.

With respect to this clonotype: Without the conserved terminal phenylalanine or tryptophan, this CDR3 likely stems from a read error. The DNA is omitted, as the CDR3 cannot be located on it reliably, and the CDR3 follows TCRdb's listing. The CDR3 spells CSVRIGQGGYEQYL. The V gene is TRBV29-1, the J gene TRBJ2-7; the DNA was not compared with TRBD1, the D call given in the table. The CDR3 comprises 14 residues, both ends counted. Germline CDR1 SQVTM, CDR2 ANQGSEA.

About this clonotype itself: One junction end disagrees with the germline gene, perhaps due to a read error. The chain couples TRBV4-2 to TRBJ2-7, with D possibly TRBD2 on 6 matching bases. The CDR3 covers 17 residues. Germline CDR1 reads LGHNA; CDR2 reads YNFKEQ. The CDR3 here is CASSLLLGRGRSYEQCF. CDR3 DNA: TGTGCCAGCAGCCTCCTCCTGGGGCGGGGTCGGTCCTACGAGCAGTGCTTC.

This chain uses TRBV11-2 with TRBJ1-1, with D possibly TRBD1 on 6 matching bases. Trimming took off 5 bases at V and 3 bases at J, with 13 bases between the two ends. The CDR3 has 14 residues. CDR1 is SGHAT and CDR2 is FQNNGV in the germline V gene. The CDR3 coding sequence is TGTGCCAGCAGCCCCAGGGGTTGGGACACTGAAGCTTTCTTT. Its protein product is CASSPRGWDTEAFF.

V and J are TRBV6-2 or TRBV6-3 and TRBJ1-5; the D gene is possibly TRBD1 (5 bases). Looked up from germline, CDR1 is MNHEY and CDR2 is SVGEGT. The CDR3 is 14 residues long. The CDR3, as DNA: TGTGTAAGCAGTTCGGCCGCAGGGATTCAGCCCCAGCATTTT. Translated: CVSSSAAGIQPQHF.

This clonotype was found once. It is likely a read error, because the conserved phenylalanine at the end of the CDR3 is missing. The chain joins TRBV12-3 or TRBV12-4 to TRBJ1-5, with TRBD1 as a possible D gene (5 bases). The CDR3 has 15 residues. The V end lost 1 base, the J end lost 1 base, and 8 bases lay between the germline ends. The CDR3 DNA follows: TGTGCCAGCAGTTTAGATGGGGGGAGCAATCAGCCCCAGCATTCT. This codes for CASSLDGGSNQPQHS.

This chain connects TRBV6-2 or TRBV6-3 to TRBJ1-1, with 9 bases aligning to TRBD1. CDR1 and CDR2 (germline): MNHEY, SVGEGT. V lost 7 bases and J lost 0; bases outside the gene matches: 9. The CDR3 has 16 residues. The chain's CDR3 is CASTPLGQGMNTEAFF. CDR3 nucleotides: TGTGCCAGCACCCCCCTTGGACAGGGGATGAACACTGAAGCTTTCTTT.

This clonotype has a handful of counts. The J gene is TRBJ1-4, the V gene TRBV10-3; 8 bases map to TRBD1. With V trimmed by 6 bases and J by 7 bases, 10 bases remained unmatched. The CDR3 has 15 amino acids. Germline CDR1 ENHRY, CDR2 SYGVKD. Here the CDR3 reads CAIRDPGGASEKLFF. The CDR3 region has the DNA TGTGCCATCAGGGACCCAGGGGGCGCGAGTGAAAAACTGTTTTTT.

A remark on this clonotype: Being one base from a much bigger clone, this may be a read error. The chain is built from TRBV29-1 and TRBJ1-2, with a possible D match to TRBD1 (5 bases). The CDR3 extends over 15 amino acids. The V and J ends lost 0 bases and 3 bases respectively, with 14 bases between them. Germline-derived CDR1 and CDR2 are SQVTM and ANQGSEA. CDR3 nucleotides: TGCAGCGTTGAAGATTTCATAGGGGAATACTATGGCTACACCTTC. Translating gives CSVEDFIGEYYGYTF.

Notes on this clonotype: The junction shows a germline mismatch at one end, possibly a read error. This rearrangement joins TRBV30 to TRBJ2-7; 7 bases fit TRBD2. Germline lookup yields CDR1 GTSNPN and CDR2 SVGIG (reference sequence). CDR3 length: 11 residues. The CDR3: CAWSVRGLPSF. In DNA form, the CDR3 reads TGTGCCTGGAGTGTACGGGGACTACCCAGCTTC. Drawing the rest from reference TRBV30 and TRBJ2-7, the complete variable domain is SQTIHQWPATLVQPVGSPLSLECTVEGTSNPNLYWYRQAAGRGLQLLFYSVGIGQISSEVPQNLSASRPQDRQFILSSKKLLLSDSGFYLCAWSVRGLPSFGPGTRLTVT.

The rearrangement joins TRBV28 to TRBJ2-1; 8 bases match TRBD1. V shed 5 bases and J 8 bases; nucleotides not matched to a gene: 8. Germline loops: CDR1 MDHEN, CDR2 SYDVKM. This CDR3 is built from 14 residues. CDR3 DNA: TGTGCCAGCAGTACGGACAGGGATGGGGATGAGCAGTTCTTC. It specifies CASSTDRDGDEQFF. Supplemented by reference TRBV28 and TRBJ2-1, the full variable domain reads DVKVTQSSRYLVKRTGEKVFLECVQDMDHENMFWYRQDPGLGLRLIYFSYDVKMKEKGDIPEGYSVSREKKERFSLILESASTNQTSMYLCASSTDRDGDEQFFGPGTRLTVL.

The chain links TRBV28 to TRBJ2-7, with TRBD2 identical over 7 bases. The CDR3 has 15 amino acids. The junction had 7 bases not matched to a gene; V was cut back by 3 bases and J by 2 bases. Per germline, CDR1 MDHEN and CDR2 SYDVKM. CDR3 in DNA: TGTGCCAGCAGTTTGGGCGGGAGCAGCCCCTACGAGCAGTACTTC. It translates to CASSLGGSSPYEQYF.

Of note for this clonotype: One junction end does not reproduce the germline sequence, and a read error may be involved. The chain carries TRBV11-2 and TRBJ2-4; the D gene is possibly TRBD1 (7 bases). The CDR3 sequence is 16 residues long. Germline V lookup: CDR1 SGHAT, CDR2 FQNNGV. CDR3 DNA sequence: TGCGCCAGCGGCCCCAGGGGGGCGCCGACCAAAAACATTCAGTACTTC. It codes for CASGPRGAPTKNIQYF.